Below, 26 T cell receptor beta chains from the same sample are listed, as sequenced in a study of early T cells in non-severe SARS-CoV-2 infection (dated by TCRdb to the early 2020s). Library preparation was by 5' RACE. Sequencing was carried out with a NextSeq 500. TCRdb redid the processing of the public reads, applying fastp at Q25 and MiXCR, and retained in-frame beta chains. Each CDR3 protein appears once, grouped with its most common genes and DNA. Here the sample has about 77,000 distinct CDR3 sequences; 7.5% to 10% occur a single time. The top ten constitute approximately 4.8% of the sample. The sample was whole blood. These receptor sequences come from an adult who was a healthcare worker with PCR-confirmed SARS-CoV-2 infection or an uninfected control (not recorded which).

This clonotype was seen many times. The chain joins TRBV5-4 to TRBJ1-6, with a tentative D call TRBD1 (5 bases). CDR1 SGHNT and CDR2 YYREEE come from the germline V gene (reference sequence). Trimming pared 0 bases from V and 9 bases from J, leaving 7 bases between. The CDR3 extends over 13 amino acids. This chain's CDR3 is CASSLAGGSPLHF. CDR3 nucleotides: TGTGCCAGCAGCTTGGCCGGGGGTTCACCCCTCCACTTT.

This clonotype was detected ten times or more. The V and J genes are TRBV20-1 and TRBJ2-7; weak D call: TRBD1 (5 bases). The CDR3 contains 15 residues. V was clipped by 6 bases and J by 0 bases, with 18 bases between them. CDR1 is DFQATT, CDR2 SNEGSKA, per germline (reference sequence). The CDR3 reads CSAGATRPRSYEQYF. In nucleotides, the CDR3 is TGCAGTGCAGGGGCAACGCGGCCCCGCTCCTACGAGCAGTACTTC.

The chain couples TRBV6-6 to TRBJ1-1; D gene unclear. V was pared by 2 bases and J by 3 bases, with 4 bases between. This CDR3 is 12 amino acids long. Germline values: CDR1 MNHNY, CDR2 SVGAGI (reference sequence). The CDR3 DNA sequence: TGTGCCAGCAGTTACCTCGACACTGAAGCTTTCTTT. Amino acids: CASSYLDTEAFF.

This clonotype was found many times. The CDR3 region is CASRLTSGQETQYF. DNA for the CDR3: TGTGCCAGCAGGTTGACTAGCGGACAAGAGACCCAGTACTTC. V and J are TRBV28 and TRBJ2-5, with TRBD2 matching over 9 bases. This CDR3 contains 14 residues. From germline, CDR1 is MDHEN and CDR2 SYDVKM. The trim removed 6 bases at V and 2 bases at J, leaving 4 bases unmatched.

V and J are TRBV20-1 and TRBJ1-1, with 9 bases that match TRBD1. CDR3 length: 15 residues. V lost 5 bases to trimming and J lost 4 bases; unmatched junction nucleotides: 11. Germline V lookup: CDR1 DFQATT, CDR2 SNEGSKA (reference sequence). CDR3 sequence: CSARTNRGLSTEAFF. The CDR3 nucleotides are TGCAGTGCTCGTACTAACAGGGGGCTGAGCACTGAAGCTTTCTTT.

This clonotype was found many times. The rearrangement joins TRBV7-2 to TRBJ2-1; perhaps TRBD2 as D (6 bases). With 8 bases removed from V and 15 bases from J, the gap between germline ends came to 14 bases. Germline V gene data show CDR1 as SGHTA and CDR2 as FQGNSA. The CDR3 sequence is 10 residues long. The CDR3 coding sequence is TGTGCCAGCGGAGTGGAGGGCGGGTTCTTC. Its translation: CASGVEGGFF.

This rearrangement joins TRBV7-6 to TRBJ2-1; TRBD2 matches 8 bases. Germline CDR1 is SGHVS and CDR2 is FNYEAQ. The ends lost 3 bases at V and 3 bases at J; junction bases unmatched: 4. This CDR3 comprises 15 residues. The CDR3 DNA reads TGTGCCAGCAGCTTCCTAGCGGGCCGCTACAATGAGCAGTTCTTC. The encoded protein is CASSFLAGRYNEQFF.

This chain links TRBV10-3 with TRBJ1-2; TRBD1 agrees at 8 bases. V trimming: 6 bases; J trimming: 6 bases; junction bases outside the gene matches: 9. From germline, CDR1 is ENHRY and CDR2 SYGVKD. The CDR3 contains 14 residues. The CDR3 protein is CAISRGQGADGYTF. CDR3 bases: TGTGCCATCAGCCGCGGGCAGGGGGCTGATGGCTACACCTTC.

In its sample, this clonotype was seen a few times. The junction differs from germline at one of its ends, possibly a read error. The gene calls are TRBV4-1 and TRBJ1-1; the match to TRBD1 covers 10 bases. This CDR3 contains 15 residues. Per the germline V gene, CDR1 is MGHRA and CDR2 is YSYEKL. The CDR3 DNA is TGCGCCAGCAGCCAACCGGGACAGGGGAACAGTGAAGCTTTCTTT. Translating it yields CASSQPGQGNSEAFF.

This clonotype appeared a few times. The chain recombines TRBV20-1 with TRBJ2-2; TRBD2 matches 7 bases. The V gene's germline CDR1 is DFQATT and CDR2 SNEGSKA (reference sequence). This CDR3 comprises 14 residues. Germline trimming cut 6 bases from V and 2 bases from J; bases unmatched to any gene: 6. The CDR3 DNA follows: TGCAGTGCCCCCGGCGGGGGAAACACCGGGGAGCTGTTTTTT. Protein: CSAPGGGNTGELFF.

A few counts support this clonotype. The J gene is TRBJ1-1, the V gene TRBV27; D remains unclear. Germline lookup yields CDR1 MNHEY and CDR2 SMNVEV (reference sequence). Between the trimmed V and J ends, which lost 7 bases and 2 bases, there was a span of 11 bases. CDR3 size: 13 residues. In DNA form, the CDR3 reads TGTGCCAGCACTTCAGGACCTAACACTGAAGCTTTCTTT. Protein: CASTSGPNTEAFF.

This clonotype was observed many times. The V and J genes are TRBV3-1 and TRBJ1-5; maybe TRBD1 (6 bases). Trimming took off 2 bases at V and 3 bases at J, with 11 bases between the two ends. Germline V gene data show CDR1 as LGHDT and CDR2 as YNNKEL (reference sequence). The CDR3 loop spans 15 amino acids. The CDR3 spells CASSQMWGANQPQHF. CDR3 sequence (DNA): TGTGCCAGCAGCCAAATGTGGGGGGCCAATCAGCCCCAGCATTTT. Filled out from reference TRBV3-1 and TRBJ1-5, the complete variable domain reads DTAVSQTPKYLVTQMGNDKSIKCEQNLGHDTMYWYKQDSKKFLKIMFSYNNKELIINETVPNRFSPKSPDKAHLNLHINSLELGDSAVYFCASSQMWGANQPQHFGDGTRLSIL.

This clonotype was seen a handful of times. This rearrangement joins TRBV12-3 or TRBV12-4 to TRBJ2-5, with a weak D call TRBD2 (5 bases). CDR3 length: 13 residues. Trimming took off 6 bases at V and 8 bases at J, with 16 bases between the two ends. The CDR3 reads CASRLGGPETQYF. The CDR3 DNA sequence: TGTGCCAGCAGACTCGGCGGGCCCGAAACCCAGTACTTC.

This clonotype came up once. V and J are TRBV5-1 and TRBJ1-1; maybe TRBD1 (6 bases). Germline V gene data show CDR1 as SGHRS and CDR2 as YFSETQ. The CDR3 is 15 amino acids. V was shortened by 6 bases and J by 1 base, with 16 bases between the two germline ends. CDR3 bases: TGCGCCAGCAAACCGGGGGCGAGAAGGAACACTGAAGCTTTCTTT. This sequence encodes CASKPGARRNTEAFF.

J is TRBJ2-1 and V is TRBV10-3, with 12 bases fitting TRBD2. The germline CDR1 and CDR2 sequences are ENHRY and SYGVKD. This CDR3 is 14 amino acids long. V lost 6 bases, J lost 9 bases, and 6 bases stayed unmatched. The CDR3 DNA reads as TGTGCCATCAGCCCTAGCGGGAGGGGTGGTGAGCAGTTCTTC. Amino acids: CAISPSGRGGEQFF.

This clonotype was recorded many times. The rearrangement links TRBV5-1 to TRBJ1-4; TRBD1 aligns across 8 bases. CDR1 and CDR2 from the germline V gene are SGHRS and YFSETQ. The CDR3 is 14 residues long. V was clipped by 2 bases and J by 7 bases; unmatched bases: 4. CDR3 nucleotides: TGCGCCAGCAGCTTCACAGGGGGAAGTGAAAAACTGTTTTTT. Translation: CASSFTGGSEKLFF.

This clonotype has at least ten counts. The V gene is TRBV20-1, the J gene TRBJ2-3; the match to TRBD2 covers 7 bases. Germline V lookup: CDR1 DFQATT, CDR2 SNEGSKA (reference sequence). This CDR3 has 17 residues. Trimming removed 0 bases from V and 2 bases from J; junction bases left unmatched: 11. In DNA form, the CDR3 reads TGCAGTGCTAGAGATCTCCGGACTAGAGGATTCACAGATACGCAGTATTTT. Protein product: CSARDLRTRGFTDTQYF.

The sample holds a few counts of this clonotype. The V gene is TRBV11-1, the J gene TRBJ2-3; 12 bases are a match to TRBD2. The CDR3 covers 16 residues. Germline V gives CDR1 SGHAT, CDR2 FQDESV (reference sequence). V shed 5 bases and J 4 bases; nucleotides not matched to a gene: 7. CDR3 loop: CASSPWLAGGADTQYF. In DNA, the CDR3 is TGTGCCAGCAGCCCCTGGCTAGCGGGAGGGGCAGATACGCAGTATTTT.

The chain recombines TRBV6-5 with TRBJ2-2, with D possibly TRBD2 on 5 matching bases. V was cut by 5 bases and J by 6 bases, with 13 bases left in between. Germline loops: CDR1 MNHEY, CDR2 SVGAGI. The CDR3 contains 14 residues. CDR3 residues: CASSRRMGAGELFF. The CDR3 nucleotides read TGTGCCAGCAGTAGGAGGATGGGTGCCGGGGAGCTGTTTTTT.

Written as DNA, the CDR3 is TGTGCCACCAGCAGAGATATACCCAAGCGGGAGGGCTCCTACAATGAGCAGTTCTTC. Protein sequence: CATSRDIPKREGSYNEQFF. The chain couples TRBV15 to TRBJ2-1; 10 nucleotides agree with TRBD2. Germline CDR1 is LNHNV and CDR2 is YYDKDF (reference sequence). V shed 0 bases and J 0 bases; nucleotides not matched to a gene: 8. This CDR3 has 19 residues.

This clonotype was picked up one time. A much larger clone lies a single base off, so this may be a read error. This chain uses TRBV12-3 or TRBV12-4 with TRBJ1-1, with D unresolved. CDR3 length equals 15 residues. V was cut by 8 bases and J by 4 bases, with 20 bases left in between. CDR3: CASSTSSKAITEAFF. The CDR3 DNA is TGTGCCAGCTCAACCTCCTCGAAAGCGATCACTGAAGCTTTCTTT.

This clonotype has a count of ten or more. This sequence joins TRBV7-9 and TRBJ2-5; D is unclear. Trimming stripped 4 bases from V and 0 bases from J, with 0 bases between. The CDR3 is 11 amino acids. Per the germline V gene, CDR1 is SEHNR and CDR2 is FQNEAQ (reference sequence). This chain's CDR3 is CASSYQETQYF. DNA for the CDR3: TGTGCCAGCAGCTACCAAGAGACCCAGTACTTC.

The chain links TRBV3-1 to TRBJ2-5, with D tentatively TRBD1 (6 bases). There are 14 residues in the CDR3. Germline CDR1 LGHDT, CDR2 YNNKEL (reference sequence). The V gene lost 5 bases and the J gene lost 2 bases, with 12 bases spanning the gap. The chain's CDR3 is CASSFNRVQETQYF. As DNA, the CDR3 is TGTGCCAGCAGCTTCAACAGGGTTCAAGAGACCCAGTACTTC.

This clonotype was observed at least ten times. CDR3 in amino acids: CASSQYNIQYF. The CDR3 DNA reads as TGTGCCAGCAGCCAATACAACATTCAGTACTTC. The rearrangement links TRBV14 to TRBJ2-4, with unresolved D. The CDR3 spans 11 residues. Trimming removed 2 bases from V and 7 bases from J, with 3 bases in between. CDR1 and CDR2 (germline): SGHDN, FVKESK.

The rearrangement joins TRBV9 to TRBJ1-5; D call uncertain. This CDR3 spans 13 amino acids. The germline V gene has CDR1 SGDLS and CDR2 YYNGEE. Trimming stripped 7 bases from V and 4 bases from J, with 12 bases between. DNA for the CDR3: TGTGCCAGCGGAGGGCAAGGGAATCAGCCCCAGCATTTT. Encoded protein: CASGGQGNQPQHF.

The sample holds a few counts of this clonotype. The chain couples TRBV11-2 to TRBJ1-4, with D maybe TRBD1 (5 bases). V was trimmed by 5 bases and J by 4 bases, leaving 11 bases between them. The CDR3 loop spans 14 amino acids. CDR1 is SGHAT, CDR2 FQNNGV, per germline. In nucleotides, the CDR3 is TGTGCCAGCAGCAAGCAGGGTTTTAATGAAAAACTGTTTTTT. It is translated as CASSKQGFNEKLFF.